The clone carrying this T cell receptor (beta chain) came up many times. This sample is drawn from a study of molecular identifiers for immune sequencing clone quantification. TCRdb used MiXCR to reprocess the PCR reads, holding one entry per CDR3 protein. Here the sample spans some 93,000 distinct CDR3 sequences, 21% being singletons. The origin of this receptor is a human donor in good health. Some libraries in this study had Jurkat cell RNA spiked in. Sample: naive CD8+ T cells from blood, with Jurkat cell RNA spiked in. Documented subset: FACS-sorted CD8+CD4-CCR7+CD45RA+ naive T cells.

The chain's CDR3 is CSARDWSKTGTIGYTF. For the CDR3, the DNA is TGCAGTGCTAGAGATTGGTCCAAAACAGGGACCATAGGCTACACCTTC. The chain joins TRBV20-1 to TRBJ1-2; a possible D gene is TRBD1 (6 bases). This CDR3 has 16 residues. Germline V CDR1 and CDR2: DFQATT, SNEGSKA (reference sequence). Trimming cost V 0 bases and J 8 bases, with 22 bases left between them.